One sample yielded the 18 T cell receptor beta chains listed below, sequenced in a study of T cell responses to AZD1222 COVID-19 vaccine. Here immunoSEQ multiplex PCR was the method, and the copy in TCRdb shows in-frame clones only, minus some. The data contain under 130,000 clones, 88% of them singletons. Sequencing used peripheral blood, obtained on day 0 of AZD1222 vaccination. Every receptor here comes from an adult in good health.

The chain has TRBV9 and TRBJ2-1, with D possibly being TRBD2 (6 bases). Trimming pared 4 bases from V and 6 bases from J, leaving 17 bases between. CDR1 is SGDLS and CDR2 is YYNGEE in the germline V gene. CDR3 size: 15 residues. The CDR3 DNA follows: TGTGCCAGCAGCCCTACCCCTCTAGCGAGCAATGAGCAGTTCTTC. Protein sequence: CASSPTPLASNEQFF.

CDR3 nucleotide sequence: TGTGCCAGCAGTGAAGTTGTGGGGTCCAGCTCCTACAATGAGCAGTTCTTC. Encoded protein: CASSEVVGSSSYNEQFF. The chain combines TRBV6-1 with TRBJ2-1; D unclear. Trimming left V 1 base short and J 0 bases short, with 13 bases between. The CDR3 totals 17 residues. Germline CDR1 is MNHNS and CDR2 is SASEGT.

The J gene is TRBJ2-7, the V gene TRBV6-4, with D unclear. Trimming stripped 2 bases from V and 2 bases from J, with 16 bases between. The V gene's germline CDR1 is MRHNA and CDR2 SNTAGT. There are 16 residues in the CDR3. Written as DNA, the CDR3 is TGTGCCAGCAGTGACGCCCCCGGGCCTACCACCTACGAGCAGTACTTC. It encodes CASSDAPGPTTYEQYF.

The rearrangement uses TRBV20-1 and TRBJ2-1, with 9 bases matching TRBD2. Germline V gene data show CDR1 as DFQATT and CDR2 as SNEGSKA (reference sequence). J lost 8 bases, V lost 3 bases, and 8 bases had no gene match. The CDR3 runs to 14 residues. In DNA, the CDR3 is TGCAGTGCTAGTAGCGGGAGTCGTGGCTATGAGCAGTTCTTC. Residues: CSASSGSRGYEQFF.

The chain couples TRBV5-5 to TRBJ1-4; D gene ambiguous. Germline V gene lookup returns CDR1 SGHKS and CDR2 YYEKEE (reference sequence). The CDR3 is 15 residues long. Trimming shortened V by 2 bases and J by 0 bases, and 8 bases separated the two germline ends. The CDR3 protein is CASSLTGATNEKLFF. The CDR3 bases are TGTGCCAGCAGCTTAACCGGAGCAACTAATGAAAAACTGTTTTTT.

The chain is built from TRBV11-3 and TRBJ1-2, with TRBD1 identical over 10 bases. Germline CDR1 SGHNT, CDR2 YENEEA. With V trimmed by 5 bases and J by 3 bases, 6 bases remained unmatched. The CDR3 has 15 amino acids. CDR3 region: CASSRRDRGHYGYTF. The CDR3 nucleotides read TGTGCCAGCAGCCGCCGGGACAGGGGCCACTATGGCTACACCTTC.

J is TRBJ2-1 and V is TRBV7-6, with TRBD2 matching 10 bases. From germline, CDR1 is SGHVS and CDR2 FNYEAQ. V trimming: 2 bases; J trimming: 9 bases; junction bases outside the gene matches: 7. The CDR3 runs 15 residues. The CDR3 DNA reads TGTGCCAGCAGCTTAAGCGGGGGGGGAGAAGTTGAGCAGTTCTTC. Translating gives CASSLSGGGEVEQFF.

The chain links TRBV5-1 to TRBJ1-1; D may be TRBD1 (5 bases). V shed 0 bases and J shed 4 bases, with 10 bases lying between them. The CDR3 is 14 residues long. Germline loops: CDR1 SGHRS, CDR2 YFSETQ. CDR3 nucleotide sequence: TGCGCCAGCAGCTTGGGGGACGGGGCCACTGAAGCTTTCTTT. Its protein product is CASSLGDGATEAFF.

The chain couples TRBV25-1 to TRBJ1-2; D call uncertain. Germline-derived CDR1 and CDR2 are MGHDK and SYGVNS. V was cut by 2 bases and J by 0 bases, with 4 bases left in between. CDR3 length: 13 residues. The CDR3 here is CASSEIANYGYTF. In DNA form, the CDR3 reads TGTGCCAGCAGTGAAATAGCTAACTATGGCTACACCTTC.

V is TRBV5-4 and J is TRBJ2-1; no reliable D call. This CDR3 region has 12 residues. CDR1 and CDR2 (germline): SGHNT, YYREEE (reference sequence). Trimming left V 4 bases short and J 3 bases short, with 5 bases between. DNA for the CDR3: TGTGCCAGCAGCCTGGACTACAATGAGCAGTTCTTC. Protein product: CASSLDYNEQFF.

The rearrangement links TRBV5-6 to TRBJ2-2; 7 bases map to TRBD1. Looked up from germline, CDR1 is SGHDT and CDR2 is YYEEEE. CDR3 length equals 14 residues. Unmatched junction bases numbered 0, after V lost 3 bases and J lost 1 base. As DNA, the CDR3 is TGTGCCAGCAGCTGGGACAGGAACACCGGGGAGCTGTTTTTT. Protein sequence: CASSWDRNTGELFF.

The J gene is TRBJ1-6, the V gene TRBV21-1; no check of the table's D call, TRBD1, against the DNA was made. TRBV21-1 is given as a pseudogene. This CDR3 spans 19 amino acids. This CDR3 reads CASSNRSQGSGIYNSPLHF. The CDR3 nucleotides read TGTGCCAGCAGCAACCGTTCCCAGGGATCAGGGATATATAATTCACCCCTCCACTTT.

This clone has a handful of counts. The V and J genes are TRBV6-4 and TRBJ1-5; D is unclear. Trimming shortened V by 0 bases and J by 3 bases, and 6 bases separated the two germline ends. The germline V gene encodes CDR1 MRHNA and CDR2 SNTAGT. The CDR3 sequence is 14 residues long. The CDR3 DNA is TGTGCCAGCAGTGACTCGCCAGACAATCAGCCCCAGCATTTT. It specifies CASSDSPDNQPQHF.

A remark on this clone: Distinct nucleotide sequences in the sample also encode this CDR3. The V and J genes are TRBV6-5 and TRBJ1-5, with 8 bases aligning to TRBD1. The CDR3 is 14 residues long. After removal of 6 bases from V and 4 bases from J, the junction contained 5 bases not matched to a gene. CDR1 and CDR2 from the germline V gene are MNHEY and SVGAGI. The CDR3 protein is CASSPGTGNQPQHF. The CDR3 bases are TGTGCCAGCAGCCCCGGGACAGGAAATCAGCCCCAGCATTTT.

This chain connects TRBV7-2 to TRBJ2-3, with a possible D match to TRBD1 (5 bases). The ends were cut back, 0 bases at V and 4 bases at J, with 8 bases in the middle. The CDR3 consists of 14 residues. Germline V gene lookup returns CDR1 SGHTA and CDR2 FQGNSA. The CDR3 coding sequence is TGTGCCAGCAGCTTAGCGGGGCCCTCAGATACGCAGTATTTT. Encoded protein: CASSLAGPSDTQYF.

The chain couples TRBV5-1 to TRBJ2-1; 9 positions agree with TRBD1. Germline CDR1 is SGHRS and CDR2 is YFSETQ. V was pared by 4 bases and J by 4 bases, with 6 bases of the junction left unmatched. This CDR3 is built from 15 residues. In nucleotides, the CDR3 is TGCGCCAGCAGCAGCCCGGGACAGGGATACAATGAGCAGTTCTTC. Translated, it gives CASSSPGQGYNEQFF.

This clone was seen just once. The V call is TRBV7-9, the J call TRBJ1-6; D is uncertain. The ends were cut back, 5 bases at V and 7 bases at J, with 12 bases in the middle. Germline lookup yields CDR1 SEHNR and CDR2 FQNEAQ (reference sequence). The CDR3 totals 14 residues. The CDR3 here is CASSPGPGNSPLHF. CDR3 nucleotide sequence: TGTGCCAGCAGCCCCGGACCCGGCAATTCACCCCTCCACTTT.

The V call is TRBV7-2, the J call TRBJ2-7; D may be TRBD2 (5 bases). The length of the CDR3 is 14 residues. Germline V lookup: CDR1 SGHTA, CDR2 FQGNSA. V was cut by 7 bases and J by 0 bases, with 13 bases left in between. The CDR3 is CASKGSGSSYEQYF. The CDR3 region has the DNA TGTGCCAGCAAGGGAAGCGGTAGCTCCTACGAGCAGTACTTC.